A single sample gave rise to the 29 T cell receptor beta chains below, sequenced in a study of blood T cell repertoires in COVID-19. Method: immunoSEQ multiplex PCR; TCRdb's copy keeps in-frame clones and lacks some. Seen here are roughly 360,000 clones, around 87% observed once, and the top ten hold 1.3%. Sequencing was carried out using PBMCs or T cells enriched from blood (not recorded which). The source is a young man who had recovered from COVID-19.

The rearrangement joins TRBV4-1 to TRBJ1-1, with a tentative D call TRBD1 (6 bases). Deletions cut 3 bases from V and 1 base from J, with 9 bases between. CDR1 and CDR2 (germline): MGHRA, YSYEKL. The CDR3 has 14 residues. This CDR3 is CASSQQGGNTEAFF. CDR3 bases: TGCGCCAGCAGCCAGCAAGGGGGGAACACTGAAGCTTTCTTT.

The chain carries TRBV5-1 and TRBJ2-7; D is possibly TRBD2 (6 bases). There are 15 residues in the CDR3. CDR1 and CDR2 from the germline V gene are SGHRS and YFSETQ. V was trimmed by 4 bases and J by 0 bases, leaving 14 bases between them. CDR3 protein: CASSRGDLSSYEQYF. CDR3 coding DNA: TGCGCCAGCAGCCGAGGGGACTTGAGCTCCTACGAGCAGTACTTC.

V and J are TRBV7-9 and TRBJ1-6, with 9 bases identical to TRBD1. The CDR3 covers 15 residues. Germline V lookup: CDR1 SEHNR, CDR2 FQNEAQ (reference sequence). With V trimmed by 3 bases and J by 7 bases, 4 bases remained unmatched. The CDR3 loop is CASSFGDRDNSPLHF. CDR3 bases: TGTGCCAGCAGCTTTGGGGACAGGGACAATTCACCCCTCCACTTT.

V and J are TRBV5-1 and TRBJ2-6; D remains unclear. The CDR3 loop spans 17 amino acids. Germline V gene data show CDR1 as SGHRS and CDR2 as YFSETQ. Trimming cost V 1 base and J 0 bases, with 11 bases left between them. CDR3 DNA sequence: TGCGCCAGCAGCTTGTCAGTCCACCGCTCTGGGGCCAACGTCCTGACTTTC. Encoded protein: CASSLSVHRSGANVLTF.

The genes are TRBV3-1 (or the pseudogene TRBV3-2) and TRBJ2-3, with 11 bases fitting TRBD2. Losses at the gene ends were 4 bases for V and 2 bases for J; bases not matched to a gene: 11. There are 18 residues in the CDR3. CDR1 and CDR2 from the germline V gene are LGHDT and YNNKEL (reference sequence). CDR3 nucleotide sequence: TGTGCCAGCAGCCCGCGCCTAACTAGCGGGGGCCTCACAGATACGCAGTATTTT. Translation gives CASSPRLTSGGLTDTQYF.

The chain employs TRBV7-9 and TRBJ1-4; tentative D call: TRBD1 (5 bases). This CDR3 comprises 14 residues. Germline V gives CDR1 SEHNR, CDR2 FQNEAQ (reference sequence). V dropped 2 bases and J dropped 6 bases, with 10 bases sitting between them. CDR3 loop: CASSLKGPYEKLFF. The CDR3 DNA reads TGTGCCAGCAGCTTAAAGGGGCCGTATGAAAAACTGTTTTTT.

The V and J genes are TRBV6-5 and TRBJ2-2; TRBD1 might be the D (6 bases). CDR1 is MNHEY and CDR2 is SVGAGI in the germline V gene. Deletions cut 4 bases from V and 4 bases from J, with 13 bases between. CDR3 length: 15 amino acids. In nucleotides, the CDR3 is TGTGCCAGCAGTTCCGGGACACGCGTCACCGGGGAGCTGTTTTTT. Translating it yields CASSSGTRVTGELFF.

The rearrangement links TRBV9 to TRBJ1-5; no firm D call. The CDR3 sequence is 13 residues long. The V end lost 0 bases, the J end lost 7 bases, and 8 bases lay between the germline ends. CDR1 SGDLS and CDR2 YYNGEE come from the germline V gene. CDR3 nucleotide sequence: TGTGCCAGCAGCGTAGACCTAGGCCAGCCCCAGCATTTT. Translation gives CASSVDLGQPQHF.

The chain employs TRBV18 and TRBJ1-5, with D maybe TRBD1 (5 bases). The CDR3 loop spans 15 amino acids. The V gene's germline CDR1 is KGHSH and CDR2 LQKENI. Trimming shortened V by 8 bases and J by 4 bases, and 18 bases separated the two germline ends. CDR3 in amino acids: CASVQDLGPNQPQHF. The CDR3 DNA reads as TGTGCCAGCGTACAGGACCTTGGGCCTAATCAGCCCCAGCATTTT.

V gene TRBV6-6 combines with J gene TRBJ2-1; 7 bases are a match to TRBD2. Germline values: CDR1 MNHNY, CDR2 SVGAGI (reference sequence). The CDR3 spans 15 residues. The ends lost 8 bases at V and 2 bases at J; junction bases unmatched: 9. CDR3 protein: CASRVRGSTYNEQFF. DNA for the CDR3: TGTGCCAGCCGCGTGCGGGGGTCCACCTACAATGAGCAGTTCTTC.

The rearrangement uses TRBV11-3 and TRBJ2-1; no reliable D call. Trimming left V 2 bases short and J 0 bases short, with 8 bases between. Germline loops: CDR1 SGHNT, CDR2 YENEEA. The CDR3 consists of 15 residues. Here the CDR3 reads CASSLQLSSYNEQFF. In DNA form, the CDR3 reads TGTGCCAGCAGCTTACAGTTAAGCTCCTACAATGAGCAGTTCTTC.

This clone was seen once. The chain couples TRBV6-5 to TRBJ1-2, with D perhaps matching TRBD1 (6 bases). CDR1 and CDR2 (germline): MNHEY, SVGAGI. V was shortened by 7 bases and J by 5 bases, with 11 bases between the two germline ends. The CDR3 is 12 residues long. In DNA form, the CDR3 reads TGTGCCAGCAAGGACAGTGGGTATGGCTACACCTTC. Translation: CASKDSGYGYTF.

V usage is TRBV20-1 and J usage is TRBJ2-3; 11 nucleotides match TRBD2. The V and J ends lost 3 bases and 4 bases, in that order; junction bases with no gene match: 3. The CDR3 is 14 residues long. CDR1 and CDR2 from the germline V gene are DFQATT and SNEGSKA (reference sequence). The CDR3 loop is CSASSGGAADTQYF. CDR3 sequence (DNA): TGCAGTGCTAGTAGCGGGGGGGCTGCAGATACGCAGTATTTT.

The J gene is TRBJ1-2, the V gene TRBV12-3 or TRBV12-4; TRBD1 is a possible D gene (5 bases). This CDR3 is 13 amino acids long. V was trimmed by 8 bases and J by 7 bases, leaving 17 bases between them. The CDR3 DNA is TGTGCCAGCGATGCAGGGCGCTCCTCTGGCTACACCTTC. The encoded protein is CASDAGRSSGYTF.

The chain carries TRBV6-5 and TRBJ1-2; D is uncertain. The CDR3 has 11 amino acids. The germline V gene encodes CDR1 MNHEY and CDR2 SVGAGI. The V end lost 4 bases, the J end lost 8 bases, and 8 bases lay between the germline ends. The CDR3 loop reads CASSSVRGYTF. The CDR3 nucleotides are TGTGCCAGCAGTTCCGTACGGGGCTACACCTTC.

The V call is TRBV6-5, the J call TRBJ2-7, with TRBD2 as a possible D gene (5 bases). Trimming removed 2 bases at V and 2 bases at J, with 16 bases between. This CDR3 is 16 amino acids long. Germline V gene lookup returns CDR1 MNHEY and CDR2 SVGAGI. CDR3 sequence: CASSYAGMGRTYEQYF. CDR3 nucleotides: TGTGCCAGCAGTTACGCCGGGATGGGCAGAACCTACGAGCAGTACTTC.

The chain uses TRBV4-2 and TRBJ2-1; 9 bases line up with TRBD2. Per germline, CDR1 LGHNA and CDR2 YNFKEQ. The CDR3 has 17 amino acids. V dropped 3 bases and J dropped 10; count of bases not matched to a gene: 16. Here the CDR3 DNA reads TGTGCCAGCAGCCACAGGGAGGGGTTTAGCGGGGGTGGGGAGCAGTTCTTC. As protein: CASSHREGFSGGGEQFF.

The V and J genes are TRBV11-3 and TRBJ2-1; 9 nucleotides match TRBD1. V lost 1 base to trimming and J lost 5 bases; unmatched junction nucleotides: 9. CDR3 size: 17 residues. CDR1 SGHNT and CDR2 YENEEA come from the germline V gene. In DNA, the CDR3 is TGTGCCAGCAGCTTAGGGAGCGGGACAGGGTCCAACAATGAGCAGTTCTTC. It encodes CASSLGSGTGSNNEQFF.

The chain carries TRBV29-1 and TRBJ1-3; D is uncertain. The CDR3 is 13 residues long. Per the germline V gene, CDR1 is SQVTM and CDR2 is ANQGSEA. V was pared by 6 bases and J by 0 bases, with 9 bases between. The CDR3 spells CSVSEASGNTIYF. CDR3 coding DNA: TGCAGCGTCTCCGAGGCCTCTGGAAACACCATATATTTT.

This chain uses TRBV2 with TRBJ1-2, with 7 bases that match TRBD1. This CDR3 contains 14 residues. CDR1 is SNHLY and CDR2 is FYNNEI in the germline V gene. J was trimmed by 4 bases and V by 1 base; bases with no gene match: 3. CDR3 nucleotide sequence: TGTGCCAGCAGTGAAGGGACAGGACCCTATGGCTACACCTTC. Translating it yields CASSEGTGPYGYTF.

The chain combines TRBV7-9 with TRBJ2-1; 8 bases fit TRBD2. Looked up from germline, CDR1 is SEHNR and CDR2 is FQNEAQ (reference sequence). The CDR3 extends over 15 amino acids. Unmatched junction bases numbered 7, after V lost 3 bases and J lost 6 bases. CDR3 sequence (DNA): TGTGCCAGCAGCTTGGGGCGGGGGGAGATCAATGAGCAGTTCTTC. Translation gives CASSLGRGEINEQFF.

This chain joins TRBV19 and TRBJ1-6, with 10 bases aligning to TRBD1. There are 17 residues in the CDR3. CDR1 is LNHDA, CDR2 SQIVND, per germline (reference sequence). Trimming took 8 bases from V and 0 from J; bases not matched to a gene: 7. The CDR3 nucleotides are TGTGCCAGTCGAGTGACAGGGGGCGCCTCCTATAATTCACCCCTCCACTTT. Residues: CASRVTGGASYNSPLHF. Filled out from reference TRBV19 and TRBJ1-6, the complete variable domain reads DGGITQSPKYLFRKEGQNVTLSCEQNLNHDAMYWYRQDPGQGLRLIYYSQIVNDFQKGDIAEGYSVSREKKESFPLTVTSAQKNPTAFYLCASRVTGGASYNSPLHFGNGTRLTVT.

The chain is built from TRBV30 and TRBJ2-7, with 8 bases that match TRBD1. Germline V gives CDR1 GTSNPN, CDR2 SVGIG (reference sequence). This CDR3 region has 12 residues. CDR3 DNA: TGTGCGGCGGACAGGGTGGGTGTTGAGCAGTACTTC. Its protein is CAADRVGVEQYF.

This chain connects TRBV7-9 to TRBJ1-4; 10 nucleotides align to TRBD1. The CDR3 runs to 15 residues. The trim removed 5 bases at V and 3 bases at J, leaving 3 bases unmatched. Germline loops: CDR1 SEHNR, CDR2 FQNEAQ (reference sequence). Here the CDR3 DNA reads TGTGCCAGCAGCATTGACAGGGGGCCTAATGAAAAACTGTTTTTT. As protein: CASSIDRGPNEKLFF.

The rearrangement joins TRBV5-5 to TRBJ1-3, with TRBD1 identical over 7 bases. V gave up 4 bases and J gave up 0 bases; unmatched junction bases: 13. Germline assignment: CDR1 SGHKS and CDR2 YYEKEE (reference sequence). The CDR3 contains 18 residues. The CDR3 reads CASSPRLGGLFSGNTIYF. For the CDR3, the DNA is TGTGCCAGCAGCCCGAGGTTAGGGGGCCTCTTCTCTGGAAACACCATATATTTT.

The chain uses TRBV12-3 or TRBV12-4 and TRBJ1-3; no firm D call. The CDR3 has 12 residues. V lost 7 bases and J 4 bases, leaving 8 bases between the germline ends. CDR3 coding DNA: TGTGCCAGCAACACCCCGGGAAACACCATATATTTT. Translated: CASNTPGNTIYF.

The chain links TRBV5-1 to TRBJ1-1; 8 nucleotides agree with TRBD1. The CDR3 is 15 amino acids. Germline lookup yields CDR1 SGHRS and CDR2 YFSETQ. The V segment lost 4 bases and the J segment 1 base; nucleotides outside the gene matches: 6. The CDR3 spells CASSPQGARNTEAFF. In DNA form, the CDR3 reads TGCGCCAGCAGCCCTCAGGGGGCGAGGAACACTGAAGCTTTCTTT.

The V and J genes are TRBV19 and TRBJ2-2, with 7 nucleotides matching TRBD2. The CDR3 extends over 15 amino acids. V shed 7 bases, J shed 5 bases, and the junction held 10 bases outside the gene matches. Germline V gene lookup returns CDR1 LNHDA and CDR2 SQIVND (reference sequence). CDR3 coding DNA: TGTGCCAGTACCCAGCGGGATCTAAATACCGGGGAGCTGTTTTTT. Its protein product is CASTQRDLNTGELFF.

The gene calls are TRBV6-5 and TRBJ2-1; TRBD1 might be the D (6 bases). CDR1 and CDR2 from the germline V gene are MNHEY and SVGAGI. The V end lost 2 bases, the J end lost 2 bases, and 10 bases lay between the germline ends. This CDR3 is 15 amino acids long. As DNA, the CDR3 is TGTGCCAGCAGTTACCAGGGGATTGCCTACAATGAGCAGTTCTTC. Amino acids: CASSYQGIAYNEQFF.